One sample yielded the 4 T cell receptor beta chains listed below, sequenced in a study of blood T cell repertoires in COVID-19. Generated by immunoSEQ multiplex PCR, the TCRdb table keeps only in-frame clones and is missing some. The sample includes 150,000 to 200,000 clones, 88% of them seen just once. Input material: peripheral blood. Every receptor here comes from a man aged 65 to 79 with active or convalescent COVID-19.

The rearrangement joins TRBV6-6 to TRBJ2-5; perhaps TRBD1 as D (6 bases). Germline V gene lookup returns CDR1 MNHNY and CDR2 SVGAGI (reference sequence). The CDR3 loop spans 13 amino acids. The V end was cut by 6 bases, the J end by 5 bases, with 13 bases between. The CDR3 bases are TGTGCCAGCAGCTCAGGGGTTTCGGAGACCCAGTACTTC. This gives the protein CASSSGVSETQYF.

V is TRBV7-9 and J is TRBJ2-5; 8 bases match TRBD2. The CDR3 totals 16 residues. In germline, CDR1 is SEHNR, CDR2 FQNEAQ (reference sequence). Trimming took 1 base from V and 5 from J; bases not matched to a gene: 9. The CDR3 sequence is CASSLGAAGVGETQYF. Written as DNA, the CDR3 is TGTGCCAGCAGCTTAGGGGCAGCGGGAGTCGGGGAGACCCAGTACTTC.

A few counts support this clone. The V and J genes are TRBV9 and TRBJ2-1; no reliable D call. The germline V and J ends were trimmed by 1 base and 7 bases, with 9 bases remaining between them. Germline values: CDR1 SGDLS, CDR2 YYNGEE. The CDR3 totals 13 residues. DNA of the CDR3: TGTGCCAGCAGCGTAAATCCAGTTAATGAGCAGTTCTTC. This sequence encodes CASSVNPVNEQFF.

The J gene is TRBJ1-6, the V gene TRBV10-3; 7 bases map to TRBD1. The CDR3 is 14 residues long. The V segment lost 2 bases and the J segment 5 bases; nucleotides outside the gene matches: 0. Germline V gives CDR1 ENHRY, CDR2 SYGVKD. CDR3 nucleotide sequence: TGTGCCATCAGTGAGGGACAGGATAATTCACCCCTCCACTTT. Translated, it gives CAISEGQDNSPLHF.